These 4 T cell receptor beta chains were all obtained from the same sample, sequenced in a study of T cells in Graves' hyperthyroidism and ophthalmopathy. RNA transcripts provided the source from which TCR beta CDR3 regions were amplified. First-round RT-PCR with HTBI primers amplified the TCR CDR3 region. TCRdb re-called the multiplex PCR reads with MiXCR, one entry per CDR3 protein. Of 600,000 to 700,000 distinct CDR3 sequences detected, over 12% appear once; the ten largest clones hold 4% to 5.5%. The sequencing input was blood. The source of these receptors is a woman aged 35 to 49 with Graves' ophthalmopathy.

This clonotype was observed many times. The chain uses TRBV11-2 and TRBJ2-5; 14 nucleotides align to TRBD2. This CDR3 has 17 residues. Trimming removed 4 bases from V and 2 bases from J; junction bases left unmatched: 6. Germline V gene sequence: CDR1 SGHAT, CDR2 FQNNGV. Written as DNA, the CDR3 is TGTGCCAGCAGCTCCGGACTAGCGGGAGGTATACAAGAGACCCAGTACTTC. Residues: CASSSGLAGGIQETQYF.

This clonotype came up a few times. This sequence may be a read error, since a much larger clone differs from it by one base. The chain recombines TRBV12-3 or TRBV12-4 with TRBJ1-1; D is unresolved. The CDR3 has 13 residues. As DNA, the CDR3 is TGTGCCGGCAGTTTAGCACAGACTTCTGAAGCTTTCTTT. Translation gives CAGSLAQTSEAFF.

This clonotype was seen ten or more times. The rearrangement joins TRBV9 to TRBJ2-5, with a tentative D call TRBD1 (5 bases). This CDR3 has 14 amino acids. The V end lost 3 bases, the J end lost 0 bases, and 9 bases lay between the germline ends. Per the germline V gene, CDR1 is SGDLS and CDR2 is YYNGEE. In DNA form, the CDR3 reads TGTGCCAGCAGCGCGACAGCGTACCAAGAGACCCAGTACTTC. It codes for CASSATAYQETQYF. Using reference TRBV9 and TRBJ2-5 for the parts outside the CDR3, the full variable domain is DSGVTQTPKHLITATGQRVTLRCSPRSGDLSVYWYQQSLDQGLQFLIQYYNGEERAKGNILERFSAQQFPDLHSELNLSSLELGDSALYFCASSATAYQETQYFGPGTRLLVL.

This clonotype has a handful of counts. The rearrangement uses TRBV29-1 and TRBJ2-7, with D perhaps TRBD2 (5 bases). The V end was cut by 5 bases, the J end by 6 bases, with 20 bases between. This CDR3 is built from 14 residues. Germline V CDR1 and CDR2: SQVTM, ANQGSEA. The CDR3 DNA sequence: TGCAGCGTTCGTCAGACGGAGGTCGGCGGCGAGCAGTACTTC. Protein sequence: CSVRQTEVGGEQYF.